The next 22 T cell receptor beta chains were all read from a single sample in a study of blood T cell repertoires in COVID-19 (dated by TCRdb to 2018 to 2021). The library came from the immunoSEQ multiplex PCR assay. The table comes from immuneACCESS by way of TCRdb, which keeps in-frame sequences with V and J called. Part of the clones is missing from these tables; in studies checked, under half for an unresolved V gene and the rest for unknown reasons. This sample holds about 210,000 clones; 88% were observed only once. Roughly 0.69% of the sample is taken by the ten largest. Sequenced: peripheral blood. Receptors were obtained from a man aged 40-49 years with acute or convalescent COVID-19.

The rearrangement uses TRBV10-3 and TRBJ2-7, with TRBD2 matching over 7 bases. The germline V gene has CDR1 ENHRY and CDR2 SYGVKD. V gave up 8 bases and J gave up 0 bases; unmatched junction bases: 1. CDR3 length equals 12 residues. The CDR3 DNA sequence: TGTGCCATCGGCGGGGGCTCCTACGAGCAGTACTTC. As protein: CAIGGGSYEQYF.

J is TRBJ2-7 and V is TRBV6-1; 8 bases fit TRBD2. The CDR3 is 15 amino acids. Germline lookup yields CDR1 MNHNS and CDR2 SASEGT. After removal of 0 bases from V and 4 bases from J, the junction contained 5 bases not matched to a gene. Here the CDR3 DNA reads TGTGCCAGCAGTGAAGCGGCGGGGGGACCATACGAGCAGTACTTC. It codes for CASSEAAGGPYEQYF.

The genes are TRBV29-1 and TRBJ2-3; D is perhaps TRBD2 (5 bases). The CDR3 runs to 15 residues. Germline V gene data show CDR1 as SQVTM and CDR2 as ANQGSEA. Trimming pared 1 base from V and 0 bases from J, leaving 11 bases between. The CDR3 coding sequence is TGCAGCGTTGAAGGGGCCCGGGGAAGCACAGATACGCAGTATTTT. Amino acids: CSVEGARGSTDTQYF.

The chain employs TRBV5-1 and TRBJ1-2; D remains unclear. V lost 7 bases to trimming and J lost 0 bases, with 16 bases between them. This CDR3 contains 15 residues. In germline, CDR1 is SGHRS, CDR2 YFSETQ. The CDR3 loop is CASAPGRASNYGYTF. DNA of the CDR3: TGCGCCAGCGCCCCGGGGAGAGCTTCTAACTATGGCTACACCTTC.

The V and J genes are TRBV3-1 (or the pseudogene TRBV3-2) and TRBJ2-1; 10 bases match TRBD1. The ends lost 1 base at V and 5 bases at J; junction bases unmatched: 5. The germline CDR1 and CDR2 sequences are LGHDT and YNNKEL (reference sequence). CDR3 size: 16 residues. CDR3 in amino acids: CASSQAGTGANNEQFF. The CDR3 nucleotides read TGTGCCAGCAGCCAAGCCGGGACAGGGGCAAACAATGAGCAGTTCTTC.

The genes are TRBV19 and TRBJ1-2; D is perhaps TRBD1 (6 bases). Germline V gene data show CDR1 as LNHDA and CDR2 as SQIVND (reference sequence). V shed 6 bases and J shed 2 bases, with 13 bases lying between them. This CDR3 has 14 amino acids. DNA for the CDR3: TGTGCCAGTAGCCCCCACACAGGGAACTATGGCTACACCTTC. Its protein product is CASSPHTGNYGYTF.

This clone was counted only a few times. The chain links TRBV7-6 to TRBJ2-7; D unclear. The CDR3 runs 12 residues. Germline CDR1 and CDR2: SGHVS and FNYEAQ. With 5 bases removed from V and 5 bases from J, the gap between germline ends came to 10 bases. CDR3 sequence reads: CASSLQANEQYF. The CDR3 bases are TGTGCCAGCAGCCTCCAAGCGAACGAGCAGTACTTC.

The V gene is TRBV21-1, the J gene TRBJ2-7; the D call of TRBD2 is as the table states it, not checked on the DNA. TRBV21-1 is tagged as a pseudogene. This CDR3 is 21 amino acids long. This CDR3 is CASSTTLGLAGRASTAYEQYF. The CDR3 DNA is TGTGCCAGCAGCACCACCTTGGGACTAGCGGGACGGGCCTCCACTGCCTACGAGCAGTACTTC.

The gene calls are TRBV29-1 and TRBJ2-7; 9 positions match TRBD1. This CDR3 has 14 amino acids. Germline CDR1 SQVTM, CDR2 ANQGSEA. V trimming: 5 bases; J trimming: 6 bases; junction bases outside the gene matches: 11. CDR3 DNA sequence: TGCAGCGTTTGGACCGGGACAGGGAAAGTCGAGCAGTACTTC. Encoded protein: CSVWTGTGKVEQYF.

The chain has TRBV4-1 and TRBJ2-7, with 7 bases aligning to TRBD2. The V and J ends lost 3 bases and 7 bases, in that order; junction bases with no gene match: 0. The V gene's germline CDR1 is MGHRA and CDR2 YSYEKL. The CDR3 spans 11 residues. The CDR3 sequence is CASSQRGEQYF. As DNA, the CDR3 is TGCGCCAGCAGCCAGCGGGGGGAGCAGTACTTC.

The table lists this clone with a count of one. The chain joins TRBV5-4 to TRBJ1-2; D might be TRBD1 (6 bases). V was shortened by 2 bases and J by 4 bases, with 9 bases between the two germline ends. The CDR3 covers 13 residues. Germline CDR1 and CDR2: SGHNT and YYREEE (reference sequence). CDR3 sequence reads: CASSLTGSYGYTF. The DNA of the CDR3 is TGTGCCAGCAGCTTAACAGGGAGCTATGGCTACACCTTC.

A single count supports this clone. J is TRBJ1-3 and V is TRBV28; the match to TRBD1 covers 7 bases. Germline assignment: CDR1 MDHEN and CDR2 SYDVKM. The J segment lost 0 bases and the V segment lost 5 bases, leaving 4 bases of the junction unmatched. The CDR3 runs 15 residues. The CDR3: CASSRQGTSGNTIYF. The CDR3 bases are TGTGCCAGCAGTAGACAGGGCACCTCTGGAAACACCATATATTTT.

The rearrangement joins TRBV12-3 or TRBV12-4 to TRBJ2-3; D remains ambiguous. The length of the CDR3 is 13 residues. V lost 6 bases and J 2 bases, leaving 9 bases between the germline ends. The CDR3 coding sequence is TGTGCCAGCAGGCCTTCTAACACAGATACGCAGTATTTT. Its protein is CASRPSNTDTQYF.

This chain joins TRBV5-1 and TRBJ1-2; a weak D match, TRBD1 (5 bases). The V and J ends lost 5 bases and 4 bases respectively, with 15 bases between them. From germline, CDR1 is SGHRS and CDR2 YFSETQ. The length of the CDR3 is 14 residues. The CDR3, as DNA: TGCGCCAGCAGGGAGGGGTCGTTTGGCTATGGCTACACCTTC. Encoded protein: CASREGSFGYGYTF.

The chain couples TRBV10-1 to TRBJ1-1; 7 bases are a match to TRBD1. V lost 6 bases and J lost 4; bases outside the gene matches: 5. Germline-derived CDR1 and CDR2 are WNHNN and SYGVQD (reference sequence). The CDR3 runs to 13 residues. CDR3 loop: CASSLQGTTEAFF. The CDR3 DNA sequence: TGCGCCAGCAGCTTACAGGGGACCACTGAAGCTTTCTTT.

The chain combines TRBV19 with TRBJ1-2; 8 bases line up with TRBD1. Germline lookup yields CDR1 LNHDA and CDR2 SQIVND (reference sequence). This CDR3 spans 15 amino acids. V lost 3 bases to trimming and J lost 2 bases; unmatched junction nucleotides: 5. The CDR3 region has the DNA TGTGCCAGTAGTATCAGGGACAGGATCAACTATGGCTACACCTTC. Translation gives CASSIRDRINYGYTF.

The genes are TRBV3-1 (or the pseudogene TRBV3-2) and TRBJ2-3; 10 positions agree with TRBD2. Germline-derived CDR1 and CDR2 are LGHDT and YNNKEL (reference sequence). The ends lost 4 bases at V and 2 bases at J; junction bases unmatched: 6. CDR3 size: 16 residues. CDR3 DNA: TGTGCCAGCAGCCCCACTAGCGGGATCTCCACAGATACGCAGTATTTT. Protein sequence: CASSPTSGISTDTQYF.

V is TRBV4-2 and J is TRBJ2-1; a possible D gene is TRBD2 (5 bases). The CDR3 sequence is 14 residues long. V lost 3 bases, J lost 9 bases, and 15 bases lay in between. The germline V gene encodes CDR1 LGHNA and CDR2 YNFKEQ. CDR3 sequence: CASSQEVLRSEQFF. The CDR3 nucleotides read TGTGCCAGCAGCCAGGAGGTTCTTAGGAGTGAGCAGTTCTTC.

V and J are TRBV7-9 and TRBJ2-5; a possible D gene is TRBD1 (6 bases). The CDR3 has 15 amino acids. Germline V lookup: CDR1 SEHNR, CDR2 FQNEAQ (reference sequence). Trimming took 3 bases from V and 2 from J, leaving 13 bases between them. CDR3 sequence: CASSLLKGHQETQYF. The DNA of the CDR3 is TGTGCCAGCAGCTTGTTAAAGGGACATCAAGAGACCCAGTACTTC.

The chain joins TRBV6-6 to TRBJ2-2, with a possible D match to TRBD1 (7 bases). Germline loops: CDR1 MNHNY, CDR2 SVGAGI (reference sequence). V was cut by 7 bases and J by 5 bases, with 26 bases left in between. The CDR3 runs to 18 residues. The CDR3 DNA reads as TGTGCCAGCATTCGCCCTAAGGTCGGCAGGGGGAGGACCGGGGAGCTGTTTTTT. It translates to CASIRPKVGRGRTGELFF.

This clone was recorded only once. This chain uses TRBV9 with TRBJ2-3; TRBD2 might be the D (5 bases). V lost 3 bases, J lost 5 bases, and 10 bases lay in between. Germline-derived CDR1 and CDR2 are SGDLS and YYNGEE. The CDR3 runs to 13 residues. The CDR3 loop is CASSGGSVDTQYF. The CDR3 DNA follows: TGTGCCAGCAGCGGCGGGTCGGTAGATACGCAGTATTTT.

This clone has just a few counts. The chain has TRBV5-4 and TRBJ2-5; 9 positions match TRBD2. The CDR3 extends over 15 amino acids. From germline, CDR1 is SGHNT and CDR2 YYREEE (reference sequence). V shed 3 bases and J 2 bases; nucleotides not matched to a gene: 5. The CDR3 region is CASSSPLAGQETQYF. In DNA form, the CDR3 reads TGTGCCAGCAGCTCCCCCCTAGCGGGGCAAGAGACCCAGTACTTC.